This record concerns one T cell receptor beta chain sequence. In this sample, this clone turned up many times. It has no known antigen specificity. No much larger clone exists at a distance of one base, and base qualities are not known. Trimming costs V 5 bases and J 4 bases, and their ends lie 11 bases apart. From the germline V gene, CDR1 is SNHLY and CDR2 is FYNNEI. The CDR3 spans 13 residues, from the cysteine through the phenylalanine. The only DNA kept is the CDR3, 39 bases in frame from the first base. This sample is drawn from a study of metastatic and nonmetastatic thyroid tumors (dated by TCRdb to 2018 to 2020). Looking at the study overall: The researchers compared repertoires between peripheral blood samples and tumor or nodule tissue samples from patients with malignant or benign thyroid disease.

None of the patients had been given any treatment before thyroid surgery. The study retrospectively analysed patient clinical samples collected from the early 2010s to the late 2010s using T-cell receptor beta sequencing. Libraries were made using PCR. Reads for this sample came from an Illumina HiSeq 4000. High-throughput sequencing was used to profile the CDR3 region of the TCR beta-chain in every patient. Per the source publication's procedure: CDR3 differences across clinicopathological groups were used to build a classifier for discriminating distant-metastatic papillary thyroid cancer patients. The Shannon index was used to assess repertoire diversity, and the Morisita-Horn index was used to assess tumor-blood repertoire similarity. The public reads were run again by TCRdb, first through fastp at Q25 and then through MiXCR, and only productive beta chains were kept. The V and J calls were determined by TCRdb, not by the authors. Recorded for this sample are about 22,000 clones; roughly 14% of them occurred a single time. Jointly, the top ten make up roughly 15% of the sample.

General conclusions and limits of the study: In both blood and tumor samples, malignant tumors were reported to have significantly higher TCR beta diversity than benign nodules.

The clonotype originates from a female donor with papillary thyroid cancer or a benign thyroid nodule (not recorded which). Some clones in this sample may be carry-over from other donors' samples. Sequencing used tumor tissue. The sequence is built from TRBV2 and TRBJ2-5; possibly the D gene is TRBD1, per 5 matching bases. The CDR3 protein is CASSQGDGETQYF. At the DNA level, the sequence is TGTGCCAGCAGTCAGGGTGATGGAGAGACCCAGTACTTC.